This T cell receptor beta chain was sequenced during a study of breast tumors, draining lymph nodes, adjacent tissues. Study results and limitations: Most tumor T cells seemingly derive from lymph node, then expand in tumor. That most tumor T cells come from lymph nodes remained unproven. Compared with basal-like, luminal-like tumors shared significantly more repertoire with nontumor tissue. Compared with lymph nodes, tumors were less diverse; compared with nontumor tissue, more.

CDR3 length: 15 residues. Germline V gene sequence: CDR1 ENHRY, CDR2 SYGVKD. V shed 3 bases and J 6 bases; nucleotides not matched to a gene: 5. Samples came from axillary lymph nodes draining the breast cancer. With respect to this clonotype: Antigen: not known.

Via MiXCR, TCRdb re-called the multiplex PCR reads, giving one row per CDR3 protein. The table lists approximately 280,000 distinct CDR3 sequences, 30% of them singletons. Sequencing was carried out using axillary lymph node tissue. This rearrangement joins TRBV10-3 to TRBJ1-4, with 9 bases aligning to TRBD1. This clonotype was obtained from a female donor with breast cancer. Some clones in this sample may be carry-over from other donors' samples. In DNA, the CDR3 is TGTGCCATCAGTGAAAGGGGACAGGGCGATGAAAAACTGTTTTTT. This encodes CAISERGQGDEKLFF.